This T cell receptor beta chain was recorded in a study of siplizumab effects on memory and regulatory T cells. Concerning this clone: The antigen is unknown.

Clones were read by immunoSEQ multiplex PCR, and TCRdb kept only the in-frame ones, dropping some. The sample has around 72,000 clones; about 90% are singletons. With 4 bases clipped from V and 6 bases from J, the junction kept 1 base outside the gene matches. Germline V gene data show CDR1 as SNHLY and CDR2 as FYNNEI. This CDR3 is built from 14 residues. Study-wide results and caveats: Tracing alloreactive clones into unstimulated subsets worked for only a minor fraction of them. Naive T cells were seen as more diverse than memory cells and as major alloresponse contributors.

The rearrangement uses TRBV2 and TRBJ2-2, with TRBD1 matching over 11 bases. This sequence originates from a human donor in good health. The source material was CD8+ T cells sorted from blood. DNA of the CDR3: TGTGCCAGCAGTGTGGGACAGGGGGCCGGGGAGCTGTTTTTT. Amino acids: CASSVGQGAGELFF. Together with reference TRBV2 and TRBJ2-2, the CDR3 gives the full variable domain: EPEVTQTPSHQVTQMGQEVILRCVPISNHLYFYWYRQILGQKVEFLVSFYNNEISEKSEIFDDQFSVERPDGSNFTLKIRSTKLEDSAMYFCASSVGQGAGELFFGEGSRLTVL.